This T cell receptor beta chain was sequenced in a study of T-cell memory formation after mild COVID-19. This CDR3 spans 16 amino acids. CDR1 and CDR2 from the germline V gene are SGHDT and YYEEEE. The V end was cut by 0 bases, the J end by 4 bases, with 16 bases between. Constant-segment primers served in 5'RACE that generated TCR alpha and TCR beta cDNA libraries bearing sample barcodes and UMIs. From the 5' RACE reads, TCRdb called clonotypes with MiXCR, one entry per CDR3 protein. Found here are about 470,000 distinct CDR3 sequences, roughly 18% of them singletons; the top ten hold around an eighth.

This receptor was obtained from an adult woman who had mild COVID-19 (a few samples of this study predate the infection). Cell type and time point are not known. The sample consisted of PBMCs or a T cell subset sorted from them (not recorded which). The chain carries TRBV5-6 and TRBJ1-1, with D possibly matching TRBD1 (6 bases). CDR3 amino acids: CASSLAAFAGATEAFF. For the CDR3, the DNA is TGTGCCAGCAGCTTGGCGGCCTTTGCGGGGGCCACTGAAGCTTTCTTT.